This TCR beta chain stems from a study of coeliac disease. Points on this clone: At one end, the junction sequence differs from germline, possibly due to a read error.

From germline, CDR1 is SEHNR and CDR2 FQNEAQ (reference sequence). The CDR3 extends over 14 amino acids. Assay: immunoSEQ multiplex PCR; the TCRdb copy retains only in-frame clones and omits some. The sample lists roughly 5,300 clones, 54% seen once, with 6.5% in the top ten. The sequence was obtained from a woman younger than 45 with active celiac disease. The rearrangement links TRBV7-9 to TRBJ2-7, with TRBD2 matching 9 bases. The sample consisted of intraepithelial lymphocytes from the gut. CDR3 in amino acids: CASSLAGTSYEQYF. CDR3 sequence (DNA): TGTGCCAGCAGCCTAGCGGGGACTTCCTACGAGCAGTACTTC. Full variable domain (missing parts from reference TRBV7-9 and TRBJ2-7): DTGVSQNPRHKITKRGQNVTFRCDPISEHNRLYWYRQTLGQGPEFLTYFQNEAQLEKSRLLSDRFSAERPKGSFSTLEIQRTEQGDSAMYLCASSLAGTSYEQYFGPGTRLTVT.